This record concerns one TCR beta chain sequence. Its antigen is undetermined. Time point meaning: pretreatment peripheral blood. This entry belongs to a study of PD-L1 blockade in urothelial cancer. Study-wide context: Of about 30 patients, about two dozen were males with bladder-origin urothelial cancer. Prior exposure to chemotherapy in patients amounted to 0 to 3 regimens received. Analyzed time points were 3 weeks (second dose) and 6 weeks after therapy began. Study-wide findings and caveats: Pretreatment clonality of the blood TCR repertoire below the median was predictive of superior survival.

Between the trimmed V and J ends, which lost 5 bases and 4 bases, there was a span of 14 bases. Germline V gene data show CDR1 as MDHEN and CDR2 as SYDVKM. The CDR3 has 14 amino acids. Generated by immunoSEQ multiplex PCR, the TCRdb table keeps only in-frame clones and is missing some. The sample lists fewer than 50,000 clones, around 80% occurring once. The V and J genes are TRBV28 and TRBJ1-2; TRBD1 might be the D (6 bases). Here the sequenced sample was PBMCs, taken around atezolizumab (anti-PD-L1) treatment. The source is a man between 65 and 85 years old with urothelial cancer. The DNA of the CDR3 is TGTGCCAGCAGTCGGGGGGGGCTGGGCTATGGCTACACCTTC. Protein: CASSRGGLGYGYTF.